The 20 T cell receptor beta chains given below trace back to one sample, sequenced in a study of T cell clonality in common variable immunodeficiency (dated by TCRdb to 2015 to 2017). The library was generated by the immunoSEQ multiplex PCR assay. This is the immuneACCESS table as TCRdb keeps it, with only in-frame sequences that have V and J called. A part of the clones is gone; compared with another copy, unresolved V genes explain less than half, and the rest is unexplained. This sample shows roughly 43,000 clones, and none of them turns up only once. The ten most abundant clones make up about 0.67% of the sample. Sample: peripheral blood mononuclear cells. Source of these receptors: a person aged 18-70 years in good health.

This clone was detected ten times or more. The read ends 3 residues shy of where the CDR3 ends; the end is completed using the germline J gene. The rearrangement links TRBV28 to TRBJ2-7; D perhaps matches TRBD2 (5 bases). Trimming cost V 5 bases and J 4 bases, with 9 bases left between them. Germline V gene sequence: CDR1 MDHEN, CDR2 SYDVKM. The CDR3 is 12 amino acids. Incomplete CDR3 DNA: TGTGCCAGCAGTCTACTAGTATACGAG. Amino acids: CASSLLVYE. The complete CDR3 sequence is CASSLLVYEQYF. Drawing the rest from reference TRBV28 and TRBJ2-7, the complete variable domain is DVKVTQSSRYLVKRTGEKVFLECVQDMDHENMFWYRQDPGLGLRLIYFSYDVKMKEKGDIPEGYSVSREKKERFSLILESASTNQTSMYLCASSLLVYEQYFGPGTRLTVT.

This clone was detected ten times or more. The CDR3 extends 3 residues past the end of the read, so its final part is completed from the germline J gene. The chain has TRBV5-1 and TRBJ2-3; a weak D match, TRBD2 (5 bases). Per germline, CDR1 SGHRS and CDR2 YFSETQ. Trimming stripped 7 bases from V and 3 bases from J, with 12 bases between. The CDR3 extends over 13 amino acids. Partial CDR3 DNA: TGCGCCAGCCGGACTCGCGGGACAGATACG. Protein sequence: CASRTRGTDT. The whole CDR3 region reads CASRTRGTDTQYF.

Ten or more counts support this clone. With the read ending 3 residues before the CDR3 end, the germline J gene is used to fill in that end. The chain couples TRBV20-1 to TRBJ2-5, with a tentative D call TRBD1 (6 bases). V shed 6 bases and J shed 0 bases, with 17 bases lying between them. CDR3 size: 15 residues. CDR1 and CDR2 (germline): DFQATT, SNEGSKA (reference sequence). CDR3 DNA, as far as it was read: TGCAGTGCCAAGCCCGGGACACCAAACCAAGAGACC. Translation gives CSAKPGTPNQET. The full-length CDR3 reads as CSAKPGTPNQETQYF.

In this sample, this clone turned up many times. With the read ending 3 residues before the CDR3 end, the germline J gene is used to fill in that end. This chain uses TRBV4-2 with TRBJ2-5, with 9 nucleotides matching TRBD2. The CDR3 has 18 amino acids. Germline trimming cut 0 bases from V and 1 base from J; bases unmatched to any gene: 9. Germline lookup yields CDR1 LGHNA and CDR2 YNFKEQ. The chain's CDR3 is CASSQDWVLAGPQETQYF. CDR3 DNA, as far as it was read: TGTGCCAGCAGCCAAGATTGGGTTCTAGCGGGGCCCCAAGAGACC.

Ten or more counts support this clone. Read coverage stops 3 residues before the CDR3 terminus; the germline J gene supplies the remainder. V and J are TRBV29-1 and TRBJ1-1, with TRBD1 matching over 9 bases. The ends lost 6 bases at V and 6 bases at J; junction bases unmatched: 20. The CDR3 is 17 residues long. Germline-derived CDR1 and CDR2 are SQVTM and ANQGSEA. CDR3 residues: CSVARIGWTGERAEAFF. The sequenced part of the CDR3 DNA is TGCAGCGTGGCTCGAATTGGGTGGACAGGGGAAAGGGCTGAA.

This clone came up many times. A read error may produce the germline difference seen at one junction end. The same CDR3 is also encoded by other DNA sequences in this sample. CDR3 amino acids: CASSFGTGAYQETQYF. Partial CDR3 DNA: TGTGCCAGCAGTTTTGGCACAGGGGCGTACCAGGAGACC. The chain combines TRBV28 with TRBJ2-5; 7 bases line up with TRBD1. The read halts 3 residues ahead of the CDR3 end, with the missing end drawn from the germline J gene. This CDR3 has 16 amino acids. The germline V gene has CDR1 MDHEN and CDR2 SYDVKM.

This clone has a count of ten or more. The same CDR3 is also encoded by other DNA sequences in this sample. This CDR3 is CASSPGTAGANVLTF. The DNA read from the CDR3 is TGTGCCAGCAGTCCGGGGACAGCCGGGGCCAACGTC. J is TRBJ2-6 and V is TRBV28; 7 bases are a match to TRBD1. The read stops 3 residues short of the end of the CDR3; the missing end is completed from the germline J gene. Trimming at V came to 5 bases and at J to 4 bases, leaving 5 bases not matched to a gene. The length of the CDR3 is 15 residues. CDR1 and CDR2 (germline): MDHEN, SYDVKM.

This clone has at least ten counts. Read data end 3 residues before the CDR3 end; the end is taken from the germline J gene. This chain links TRBV7-9 with TRBJ1-4; D uncertain. This CDR3 contains 14 residues. Per germline, CDR1 SEHNR and CDR2 FQNEAQ (reference sequence). V was cut by 5 bases and J by 5 bases, with 12 bases left in between. The CDR3: CASSPAGLNEKLFF. The sequenced part of the CDR3 DNA is TGTGCCAGCAGCCCCGCAGGTCTCAATGAAAAA. Full variable domain (outside the CDR3, taken from reference TRBV7-9 and TRBJ1-4): DTGVSQNPRHKITKRGQNVTFRCDPISEHNRLYWYRQTLGQGPEFLTYFQNEAQLEKSRLLSDRFSAERPKGSFSTLEIQRTEQGDSAMYLCASSPAGLNEKLFFGSGTQLSVL.

The table lists this clone with many counts. The part of the CDR3 DNA that was read is TGCGCCAGCAGCTTGGAGGGGGGGCCTTCCTATGGC. It is translated as CASSLEGGPSYG. In full, the CDR3 reads CASSLEGGPSYGYTF. The chain couples TRBV5-1 to TRBJ1-2; tentatively, D is TRBD1 (6 bases). The read finishes 3 residues shy of the CDR3 end, and the germline J gene is used to complete it. V lost 0 bases, J lost 4 bases, and 13 bases lay in between. CDR3 length equals 15 residues. Germline V CDR1 and CDR2: SGHRS, YFSETQ.

There are many counts of this clone. Read data end 3 residues before the CDR3 end; the end is taken from the germline J gene. Different DNA sequences within this sample yield the same CDR3. V and J are TRBV20-1 and TRBJ1-6; 8 bases agree with TRBD1. The CDR3 has 15 residues. CDR1 and CDR2 from the germline V gene are DFQATT and SNEGSKA (reference sequence). J was trimmed by 8 bases and V by 0 bases; bases with no gene match: 6. The CDR3 DNA, read in part, is TGCAGTGCTAGAGATCTCGAGACAGGGGATTCACCC. As protein: CSARDLETGDSP. In full, the CDR3 is CSARDLETGDSPLHF.

The table lists this clone with many counts. The CDR3 extends 3 residues past the end of the read, so its final part is completed from the germline J gene. This chain uses TRBV7-2 with TRBJ1-1, with a weak D call TRBD1 (5 bases). The CDR3 runs 14 residues. The germline CDR1 and CDR2 sequences are SGHTA and FQGNSA. V dropped 5 bases and J dropped 1 base, with 11 bases sitting between them. The CDR3 sequence: CASSPLQANTEAFF. The part of the CDR3 DNA that was read is TGTGCCAGCAGCCCTTTACAGGCGAACACTGAA.

This clone occurred many times. The CDR3 end falls 3 residues outside the read, so it is completed with the germline J gene. V gene TRBV4-1 combines with J gene TRBJ1-3; TRBD1 agrees at 7 bases. Germline V gene lookup returns CDR1 MGHRA and CDR2 YSYEKL. Trimming cost V 4 bases and J 3 bases; bases outside gene matches: 9. CDR3 length: 16 amino acids. CDR3 DNA (partial): TGCGCCAGCAGCCCTCAAGGGGGCAGAGGTGGAAACACC. Protein: CASSPQGGRGGNT. The full CDR3 protein reads CASSPQGGRGGNTIYF.

This clone was detected ten times or more. The read ends 3 residues before the CDR3 terminus; that terminus is restored from the germline J gene. The chain employs TRBV4-1 and TRBJ1-2, with 7 bases aligning to TRBD1. Germline loops: CDR1 MGHRA, CDR2 YSYEKL. The CDR3 totals 15 residues. V lost 2 bases to trimming and J lost 7 bases; unmatched junction nucleotides: 10. The CDR3 sequence: CASSQPRQGVAGYTF. CDR3 DNA, as far as it was read: TGCGCCAGCAGCCAACCCCGACAGGGAGTGGCTGGC.

This clone appeared many times. The read terminates 3 residues ahead of where the CDR3 ends, so the germline J gene completes it. The gene calls are TRBV11-2 and TRBJ1-5, with D uncertain. Germline CDR1 and CDR2: SGHAT and FQNNGV. Between the trimmed V and J ends, which lost 1 base and 6 bases, there was a span of 7 bases. This CDR3 region has 13 residues. The sequenced CDR3 bases are TGTGCCAGCAGCTTAGTTAGCGCTCAGCCC. Protein: CASSLVSAQP. The CDR3 as a whole reads CASSLVSAQPQHF.

This clone was observed many times. Read sequence stops 3 residues before the CDR3 end, and the germline J gene provides the missing end. The gene calls are TRBV11-3 and TRBJ2-5; 7 bases fit TRBD1. Germline loops: CDR1 SGHNT, CDR2 YENEEA. Germline trimming cut 5 bases from V and 1 base from J; bases unmatched to any gene: 1. This CDR3 is 13 amino acids long. CDR3 sequence: CASSRQGQETQYF. The CDR3 bases that were read are TGTGCCAGCAGCAGACAGGGCCAAGAGACC.

This clone was counted many times. The sequence runs out 3 residues before the end of the CDR3; the remainder is reconstructed from the germline J gene. This chain uses TRBV5-6 with TRBJ1-6; D perhaps matches TRBD1 (5 bases). The germline V gene encodes CDR1 SGHDT and CDR2 YYEEEE. The germline V and J ends were trimmed by 0 bases and 6 bases, with 7 bases remaining between them. The CDR3 runs 14 residues. CDR3 protein: CASSLGQLNSPLHF. The covered CDR3 bases are TGTGCCAGCAGCTTGGGACAGCTTAATTCACCC.

There are many counts of this clone. The CDR3 is cut off 3 residues early in the read; its end comes from the germline J gene. The chain combines TRBV28 with TRBJ2-1, with 12 positions matching TRBD2. The CDR3 consists of 16 residues. Looked up from germline, CDR1 is MDHEN and CDR2 is SYDVKM. After removal of 8 bases from V and 1 base from J, the junction contained 6 bases not matched to a gene. The covered CDR3 bases are TGTGCCAGCCGGAAACTAGCGGGAGGTTCCTACAATGAG. It translates to CASRKLAGGSYNE. The entire CDR3 protein is CASRKLAGGSYNEQFF.

This clone was picked up many times. The read falls 3 residues short of the CDR3 end, and the missing part is taken from the germline J gene. V and J are TRBV30 and TRBJ2-5; 7 bases align to TRBD1. With 0 bases clipped from V and 2 bases from J, the junction kept 3 bases outside the gene matches. This CDR3 has 14 residues. From germline, CDR1 is GTSNPN and CDR2 SVGIG (reference sequence). The CDR3 bases that were read are TGTGCCTGGAGTGTCGGACAGGTACAAGAGACC. Protein product: CAWSVGQVQET. From start to end, the CDR3 is CAWSVGQVQETQYF.

This clone turned up a few times. The read terminates 3 residues before the CDR3 end, so the remaining end is supplied by the germline J gene. This chain links TRBV7-8 with TRBJ2-1; 13 bases match TRBD2. This CDR3 spans 16 amino acids. J was trimmed by 4 bases and V by 5 bases; bases with no gene match: 5. Germline lookup yields CDR1 SGHVS and CDR2 FQNEAQ. The CDR3 bases that were read are TGTGCCAGCAGCCCCAGACTAGCGGGGGGATACAATGAG. Amino acid sequence: CASSPRLAGGYNE. The CDR3 reads in full as CASSPRLAGGYNEQFF.

At least ten counts were recorded for this clone. CDR3 amino acids: CASSPAGERSYEQYF. CDR3 bases read: TGTGCCAGCAGCCCCGCAGGGGAGAGGTCCTACGAG. J is TRBJ2-7 and V is TRBV7-9; D might be TRBD1 (6 bases). The read ends 3 residues shy of where the CDR3 ends; the end is completed using the germline J gene. Germline V lookup: CDR1 SEHNR, CDR2 FQNEAQ (reference sequence). This CDR3 is built from 15 residues. V gave up 5 bases and J gave up 1 base, with 15 bases separating them. The full variable domain, its missing parts supplied by reference TRBV7-9 and TRBJ2-7, is DTGVSQNPRHKITKRGQNVTFRCDPISEHNRLYWYRQTLGQGPEFLTYFQNEAQLEKSRLLSDRFSAERPKGSFSTLEIQRTEQGDSAMYLCASSPAGERSYEQYFGPGTRLTVT.